This T cell receptor (beta chain) was retrieved from a study of beta chain features in type 1 diabetes. Concerning this clone: Its cognate antigen is unknown.

The authors reverse transcribed all of the isolated RNA, so sequencing captured expressed TCRB transcripts. Sequencing of naive, central memory and regulatory T cell samples gave an average of about 3.7 million reads. Clones were sequenced by immunoSEQ multiplex PCR, and TCRdb holds only the in-frame ones, with some missing. Altogether under 450,000 clones are present, around 14% being singletons, with the ten largest covering around 0.039%. Every donor had blood drawn once into heparin, 90 to 150 mL on average. Germline V gene lookup returns CDR1 SEHNR and CDR2 FQNEAQ (reference sequence). The CDR3 spans 15 residues. Trimming cost V 7 bases and J 4 bases, with 19 bases left between them. Points from the study as a whole: Possibly, sequencing cDNA over-represented cells that had high TCR expression levels.

The specimen was naive CD4+ T cells from blood. The source of this sequence is a man aged 25-45 years in good health. This chain connects TRBV7-9 to TRBJ1-1, with D maybe TRBD1 (5 bases). CDR3 region: CASIPPGRDGTEAFF. The DNA for the CDR3 is TGTGCCAGCATCCCCCCAGGGCGGGACGGCACTGAAGCTTTCTTT.